The entry below describes one T cell receptor (beta chain). This CDR3 is 15 amino acids long. The V gene lost 3 bases and the J gene lost 1 base, with 10 bases spanning the gap. Per germline, CDR1 KGHSH and CDR2 LQKENI. The data are from a study of blood T cell repertoires in COVID-19. Study details: Sites across the United States, Italy and Spain contributed samples from acute and convalescent COVID-19.

Patients at the Seattle site were enrolled during active infection and followed longitudinally. Authors' processing steps: Amplification of reference gene primers was used by the study to estimate nucleated cell counts. The method was immunoSEQ multiplex PCR; TCRdb's version includes in-frame clones alone and lacks a portion of them. V, J and clone size reflect that table, while D and trimming were determined from the DNA. The sample holds under 250,000 clones, 90% seen once. This clonotype was obtained from a man younger than 40 with COVID-19, enrolled during active disease. The chain is built from TRBV18 and TRBJ2-1; weak D call: TRBD2 (6 bases). Sequencing was performed on peripheral blood. The CDR3 here is CASSPLSGSYNEQFF. Written as DNA, the CDR3 is TGTGCCAGCTCACCGCTTAGCGGTTCCTACAATGAGCAGTTCTTC.